A selection of T cell receptor beta chains follows, all from one sample in a study of blood T cell repertoires in COVID-19. The method was immunoSEQ multiplex PCR; TCRdb's version includes in-frame clones alone and lacks a portion of them. The sample has about 150,000 clones, around 89% seen once. The sequenced sample consisted of peripheral blood. The receptors here all came from a man aged 50-59 years who had recovered from COVID-19. CDR3s include the opening cysteine and the closing phenylalanine or tryptophan. Fields, in order: D gene, V gene, J gene, clone size, CDR3 DNA, CDR3 protein. A D gene is named only where the DNA matches it firmly. Clone size is not always given. Where it is, it says once, few, many or a class for expanded clones.

-	TRBV11-3	TRBJ1-3	-	TGTGCCAGCAGTTCTCGGACTCTATCCTCAGAGGCTGGAAACACCATATATTTT	CASSSRTLSSEAGNTIYF
TRBD2	TRBV5-4	TRBJ2-5	once	TGTGCCAGCAGCTCGACCCAACTAGCGGGAGGGCTAGAGACCCAGTACTTC	CASSSTQLAGGLETQYF
-	TRBV18	TRBJ1-1	-	TGTGCCAGCTCACCACAGGGGCGCACTGAAGCTTTCTTT	CASSPQGRTEAFF
TRBD1	TRBV29-1	TRBJ2-1	-	TGCAGCGTCGCGACAGGGGGCGAGCAGTTCTTC	CSVATGGEQFF
-	TRBV7-3	TRBJ2-2	-	TGTGCCAGCAGCTTAGCCCCGGCCGGGGAGCTGTTTTTT	CASSLAPAGELFF
TRBD1	TRBV7-6	TRBJ2-1	-	TGTGCCAGCAGCCCCACAGGGGGGAGCTCCTACAATGAGCAGTTCTTC	CASSPTGGSSYNEQFF
TRBD1	TRBV5-1	TRBJ2-5	-	TGCGCCAGCAGCTTTTTAGACAGGGGAAAGACCCAGTACTTC	CASSFLDRGKTQYF
-	TRBV3-1/TRBV3-2	TRBJ2-5	-	TGTGCCAGCAGCCAAGGTCTATTAGAGACCCAGTACTTC	CASSQGLLETQYF
TRBD2	TRBV25-1	TRBJ2-3	-	TGTGCCAGCAGTGACGCCTCCGGGGGGTCCCCCGATACGCAGTATTTT	CASSDASGGSPDTQYF
-	TRBV30	TRBJ1-5	-	TGTGCCTGGAGCCGTGCCCGGGTTGCGGGGCCCCAGCATTTT	CAWSRARVAGPQHF
TRBD1	TRBV29-1	TRBJ1-1	few	TGCAGCGCCGGAGGACAGGGAGGGGGCACTGAAGCTTTCTTT	CSAGGQGGGTEAFF
TRBD1	TRBV19	TRBJ1-5	-	TGTGCCAGCGTCGCCGGGACAGGGAATTATCAGCCCCAGCATTTT	CASVAGTGNYQPQHF
TRBD2	TRBV9	TRBJ2-3	-	TGTGCCAGCAGCCAGACTAGCGGGGTCCCCACAGATACGCAGTATTTT	CASSQTSGVPTDTQYF
TRBD1	TRBV28	TRBJ1-6	-	TGTGCCAGCAGCCTAAAGAAGGGGGCTAATTCACCCCTCCACTTT	CASSLKKGANSPLHF
TRBD2	TRBV15	TRBJ2-2	-	TGTGCCACCAGCAGACCCGGGACTAGCGGGAGATGGAACACCGGGGAGCTGTTTTTT	CATSRPGTSGRWNTGELFF
-	TRBV7-3	TRBJ2-1	-	TGTGCCAGCAGCTCGATACCGGGACTTAGGGCCCGAGGGAGCAATGAGCAGTTCTTC	CASSSIPGLRARGSNEQFF
-	TRBV7-3	TRBJ2-7	-	TGTGCCAGCAGTCGACTGAGCTCCTACGAGCAGTACTTC	CASSRLSSYEQYF
-	TRBV5-8	TRBJ2-2	few	TGTGCCAGCAGCTTGGGCCCGACATACACCGGGGAGCTGTTTTTT	CASSLGPTYTGELFF
-	TRBV18	TRBJ1-1	-	TGTGCCAGCTCACCACTGGGGCAGGGTCACGGTGAAGCTTTCTTT	CASSPLGQGHGEAFF
-	TRBV6-2/TRBV6-3	TRBJ1-4	-	TGTGCCAGCAGCCCTGACGGACTAAAAAATGAAAAACTGTTTTTT	CASSPDGLKNEKLFF
-	TRBV18	TRBJ2-1	-	TGTGCCAGCTCACCGGGACTCCTTACCGTTCCTGAGCAGTTCTTC	CASSPGLLTVPEQFF
-	TRBV6-5	TRBJ2-1	-	TGTGCCAGCAGACCCGGGACTGACACCTACAATGAGCAGTTCTTC	CASRPGTDTYNEQFF
-	TRBV6-2/TRBV6-3	TRBJ2-7	-	TGTGCCAGCAGTTACTCCGTGTGGGAGCGGGAGCAGTACTTC	CASSYSVWEREQYF
-	TRBV5-1	TRBJ2-5	-	TGCGCCAGCAGCTGGGGGGACTTGAAAGAGACCCAGTACTTC	CASSWGDLKETQYF
-	TRBV9	TRBJ2-7	few	TGTGCCAGCAGCGTAGGGAGCACCGGGGGATTCTACGAGCAGTACTTC	CASSVGSTGGFYEQYF
TRBD1	TRBV19	TRBJ2-3	-	TGTGCCAGCACGGACAGGGGTGTAGATACGCAGTATTTT	CASTDRGVDTQYF
-	TRBV7-9	TRBJ2-3	-	TGTGCCAGCAGCTTAGTAAGTGGCGGCTTCACAGATACGCAGTATTTT	CASSLVSGGFTDTQYF
TRBD2	TRBV30	TRBJ2-7	-	TGTGCCGGAAGCACCGGGACTAGCGGGGGGGTGGCTGGCAGAAACTTC	CAGSTGTSGGVAGRNF
TRBD2	TRBV7-9	TRBJ2-7	-	TGTGCCAGCAGCGTCAGCGGGAGAGGCAACGAGCAGTACTTC	CASSVSGRGNEQYF
TRBD1	TRBV7-2	TRBJ1-5	-	TGTGCCAGCAGCGTAAATGGACAGGGGGTTCAGCCCCAGCATTTT	CASSVNGQGVQPQHF
-	TRBV4-3	TRBJ2-3	-	TGCGCCAGCAGCCAAGCAGGGTCCAGAGACGGAACGCAGTATTTT	CASSQAGSRDGTQYF
TRBD2	TRBV11-2	TRBJ2-5	-	TGTGCCAGCAGCTTGCTAGCGGGGACCCAAGAGACCCAGTACTTC	CASSLLAGTQETQYF
TRBD2	TRBV10-3	TRBJ2-3	-	TGTGCCACAAAAGCGGGGGCGCAGACAGATACGCAGTATTTT	CATKAGAQTDTQYF
-	TRBV7-2	TRBJ2-7	few	TGTGCCAGCAGCTCCGCTAGTACCTCCTACGAGCAGTACTTC	CASSSASTSYEQYF
-	TRBV7-2	TRBJ2-3	-	TGTGCCAGCAGCTTCGACAGGCGCACAGATACGCAGTATTTT	CASSFDRRTDTQYF
-	TRBV7-2	TRBJ1-5	-	TGTGCCAGCAGCTTAGTGGGGGGGCGTCAGCCCCAGCATTTT	CASSLVGGRQPQHF
TRBD1	TRBV28	TRBJ1-1	-	TGTGCCAGCAGTTCGCCAGGGACAGGGGGCGCGAGGACTGAAGCTTTCTTT	CASSSPGTGGARTEAFF
TRBD2	TRBV5-4	TRBJ2-3	-	TGTGCCAGCAGCTTGGGGAGCGGGGCTTACACAGATACGCAGTATTTT	CASSLGSGAYTDTQYF
-	TRBV7-3	TRBJ2-7	-	TGTGCCAGCAGCTTCTCAGGGGAAGGCTACGAGCAGTACTTC	CASSFSGEGYEQYF
TRBD1	TRBV5-1	TRBJ2-5	-	TGCGCCAGCAGCTTGGGGGACAGGGGGTCGGAGACCCAGTACTTC	CASSLGDRGSETQYF
TRBD1	TRBV7-9	TRBJ2-7	-	TGTGCCAGCAGCCAGTCCCGGGACAGCGAGCAGTACTTC	CASSQSRDSEQYF
TRBD2	TRBV19	TRBJ2-5	-	TGTGCCAGTAGGAGTGTGACTAGCGGAAAACAAGAGACCCAGTACTTC	CASRSVTSGKQETQYF
-	TRBV7-5	TRBJ1-4	-	TGTGCCAGAAGCTTTTGTTTGACAGGGGAAAATGAAAAACTGTTTTTT	CARSFCLTGENEKLFF
-	TRBV12-3/TRBV12-4	TRBJ1-1	-	TGTGCCAGCACCTTAAGGGGTTACACTGAAGCTTTCTTT	CASTLRGYTEAFF